The next 18 T cell receptor beta chains were all read from a single sample in a study of T cells expressing NK-cell markers. TCRdb re-called the 5' RACE reads and catalogs CDR3 proteins one per entry, DNA excluded. This table holds 250,000 to 300,000 distinct CDR3 sequences. The material sequenced was blood T cells: a sorted CD56 or NKG2C T cell subset, CD4+ or CD8+ T cells, or bulk PBMC T cells (not recorded which). The receptors derive from a woman aged 18 to 75 in good health.

The chain couples TRBV10-3 to TRBJ2-4; TCRdb lists TRBD1, though no DNA is available to test this call. CDR1 is ENHRY and CDR2 is SYGVKD in the germline V gene. The CDR3 contains 14 residues. The CDR3 protein is CAISLTDHGNIQYF.

CDR3 sequence: CASSLPDPGTDTQYF. The chain carries TRBV5-4 and TRBJ2-3; TCRdb's D gene call, TRBD1, goes unchecked for lack of DNA. This CDR3 has 15 amino acids. Germline CDR1 reads SGHNT; CDR2 reads YYREEE (reference sequence).

The chain is built from TRBV4-3 and TRBJ2-7; checking the TCRdb D call of TRBD2 is not possible without DNA. This CDR3 has 16 residues. Germline CDR1 reads LGHNA; CDR2 reads YSLEER. The CDR3 sequence is CASSQDGGGSSYEQYF.

This chain joins TRBV7-9 and TRBJ2-7; absent DNA, TCRdb's TRBD2 call cannot be checked. CDR3 length equals 14 residues. CDR1 is SEHNR and CDR2 is FQNEAQ in the germline V gene (reference sequence). The chain's CDR3 is CASSLTSGSWEQYF.

The chain couples TRBV27 to TRBJ1-1; TCRdb indicates TRBD1, and absent DNA this call remains unverified. The CDR3 covers 14 residues. From germline, CDR1 is MNHEY and CDR2 SMNVEV (reference sequence). CDR3 sequence: CASSWTIMNTEAFF.

The V call is TRBV20-1, the J call TRBJ2-3; TCRdb calls TRBD2, which cannot be checked without DNA. Looked up from germline, CDR1 is DFQATT and CDR2 is SNEGSKA (reference sequence). This CDR3 is 12 amino acids long. The CDR3 loop reads CSALEGPDTQYF.

The chain combines TRBV6-2 or TRBV6-3 with TRBJ1-2. Germline V gives CDR1 MNHEY, CDR2 SVGEGT. The CDR3 is 15 residues long. CDR3 loop: CASNLGQALLPGYTF.

CDR3 protein: CASSFGRQPQHF. The V and J genes are TRBV28 and TRBJ1-5. Germline CDR1 is MDHEN and CDR2 is SYDVKM. This CDR3 has 12 residues.

The rearrangement uses TRBV3-1 and TRBJ2-3; the TCRdb call, TRBD1, lacks DNA for checking. Germline V gene data show CDR1 as LGHDT and CDR2 as YNNKEL (reference sequence). The CDR3 contains 15 residues. CDR3 sequence reads: CASSPRTAYTDTQYF.

The chain carries TRBV25-1 and TRBJ1-1; the TCRdb call, TRBD1, lacks DNA for checking. CDR3 length: 13 residues. CDR1 is MGHDK, CDR2 SYGVNS, per germline. CDR3 region: CASSEYRGTEAFF. Full variable domain (rest looked up from reference TRBV25-1 and TRBJ1-1): EADIYQTPRYLVIGTGKKITLECSQTMGHDKMYWYQQDPGMELHLIHYSYGVNSTEKGDLSSESTVSRIRTEHFPLTLESARPSHTSQYLCASSEYRGTEAFFGQGTRLTVV.

The chain couples TRBV15 to TRBJ1-2; TCRdb lists TRBD1, though no DNA is available to test this call. Germline values: CDR1 LNHNV, CDR2 YYDKDF (reference sequence). The CDR3 has 13 residues. CDR3 sequence reads: CATSRGTVYGYTF.

CDR3: CASSLNREDEQFF. The V and J genes are TRBV7-2 and TRBJ2-1; TCRdb indicates TRBD1, and absent DNA this call remains unverified. The CDR3 loop spans 13 amino acids. Germline V gives CDR1 SGHTA, CDR2 FQGNSA.

V is TRBV30 and J is TRBJ2-2; the D call from TCRdb, TRBD1, cannot be confirmed without DNA. Looked up from germline, CDR1 is GTSNPN and CDR2 is SVGIG (reference sequence). The CDR3 has 16 residues. The CDR3 here is CAWSEETQARTGELFF.

The chain has TRBV4-2 and TRBJ2-1; without DNA, the TCRdb call of TRBD2 cannot be checked. CDR1 and CDR2 (germline): LGHNA, YNFKEQ. This CDR3 is built from 16 residues. The CDR3 sequence is CASSQGRGSAYNEQFF.

The rearrangement uses TRBV11-2 and TRBJ2-1; TCRdb selects TRBD2, and the lack of DNA leaves this call unchecked. This CDR3 has 16 residues. Germline CDR1 and CDR2: SGHAT and FQNNGV. The CDR3 spells CASSPLAGGFYNEQFF.

CDR3 sequence: CASSSGGRKETQYF. The chain employs TRBV28 and TRBJ2-5; TCRdb gives TRBD2 as the D gene, but with no DNA this cannot be confirmed. Germline CDR1 reads MDHEN; CDR2 reads SYDVKM. The CDR3 has 14 amino acids.

This chain connects TRBV5-5 to TRBJ2-1; TCRdb outputs TRBD1, but without DNA this stays unchecked. This CDR3 has 14 residues. The germline gives CDR1 SGHKS, CDR2 YYEKEE (reference sequence). The CDR3 is CASSLWWGGGEQFF.

The chain is built from TRBV11-1 and TRBJ2-7; TCRdb calls TRBD2, which cannot be checked without DNA. Germline assignment: CDR1 SGHAT and CDR2 FQDESV (reference sequence). This CDR3 has 14 residues. The CDR3 is CATSTRPRGNEQYF.